This TCR beta chain was retrieved from a study of T cell changes during pregnancy in multiple sclerosis. Repertoires were generated with immunoSEQ multiplex PCR, while TCRdb's copy carries only in-frame clones and drops some. The profile covers 40,000 to 45,000 clones, with about 94% appearing a single time and 1.5% to 2% taken by the ten largest. CDR3 length: 16 residues. V lost 6 bases, J lost 7 bases, and 22 bases lay in between. In germline, CDR1 is MNHEY, CDR2 SMNVEV (reference sequence). The origin of this receptor is a female donor with multiple sclerosis, enrolled in a pregnancy study. V usage is TRBV27 and J usage is TRBJ2-1; D is possibly TRBD2 (5 bases). Source: peripheral blood, taken in the third trimester of pregnancy. The CDR3 sequence is CASSPTMEEMMNEQFF. CDR3 nucleotides: TGTGCCAGCAGCCCGACCATGGAGGAAATGATGAATGAGCAGTTCTTC.